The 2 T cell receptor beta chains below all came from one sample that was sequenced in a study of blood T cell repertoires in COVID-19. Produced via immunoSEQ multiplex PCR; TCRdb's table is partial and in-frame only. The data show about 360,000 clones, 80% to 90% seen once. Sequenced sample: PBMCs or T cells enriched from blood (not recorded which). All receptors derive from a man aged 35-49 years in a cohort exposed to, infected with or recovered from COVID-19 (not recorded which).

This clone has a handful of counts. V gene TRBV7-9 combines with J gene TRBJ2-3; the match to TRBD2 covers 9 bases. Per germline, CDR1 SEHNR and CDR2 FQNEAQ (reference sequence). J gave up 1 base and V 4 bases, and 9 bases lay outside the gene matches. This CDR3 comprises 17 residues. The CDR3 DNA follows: TGTGCCAGCAGCTCCTGGCGGAGGACTAGCGGCACAGATACGCAGTATTTT. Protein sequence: CASSSWRRTSGTDTQYF.

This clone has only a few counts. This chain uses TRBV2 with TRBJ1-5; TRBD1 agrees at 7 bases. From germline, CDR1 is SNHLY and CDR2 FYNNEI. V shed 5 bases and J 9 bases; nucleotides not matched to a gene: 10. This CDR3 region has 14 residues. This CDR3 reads CASSNGDSNSPQHF. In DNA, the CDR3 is TGTGCCAGCAGTAATGGGGACAGCAACTCGCCCCAGCATTTT.